These 5 T cell receptor beta chains were sequenced from one sample in a study of sequential checkpoint blockade in melanoma. Sequencing used immunoSEQ multiplex PCR; TCRdb keeps in-frame clones, though not all of them. The sample holds fewer than 15,000 clones, 74% seen once. Treatment defined: randomized to nivolumab then ipilimumab (arm A) or the reverse (arm B). Sequencing used CD8+ T cells sorted from blood (inferred from file names), obtained from a patient given nivolumab and ipilimumab in sequence. The source is a human donor with melanoma.

The chain couples TRBV12-5 to TRBJ2-7; D ambiguous. Per germline, CDR1 LGHNT and CDR2 FRNRAP. Trimming shortened V by 5 bases and J by 2 bases, and 13 bases separated the two germline ends. The CDR3 runs to 14 residues. This chain's CDR3 is CASGPPTNTYEQYF. Here the CDR3 DNA reads TGTGCTAGTGGTCCCCCGACAAACACCTACGAGCAGTACTTC. Full variable domain (missing parts from reference TRBV12-5 and TRBJ2-7): DARVTQTPRHKVTEMGQEVTMRCQPILGHNTVFWYRQTMMQGLELLAYFRNRAPLDDSGMPKDRFSAEMPDATLATLKIQPSEPRDSAVYFCASGPPTNTYEQYFGPGTRLTVT.

This clone was seen a single time. The rearrangement joins TRBV7-9 to TRBJ1-2; the D gene is possibly TRBD1 (5 bases). Trimming shortened V by 1 base and J by 3 bases, and 9 bases separated the two germline ends. This CDR3 comprises 14 residues. Germline V CDR1 and CDR2: SEHNR, FQNEAQ (reference sequence). In DNA, the CDR3 is TGTGCCAGCAGCTTAGTAGGGGATTACTATGGCTACACCTTC. Its translation: CASSLVGDYYGYTF.

The chain joins TRBV19 to TRBJ2-7, with 7 bases aligning to TRBD2. Germline CDR1 reads LNHDA; CDR2 reads SQIVND (reference sequence). The CDR3 runs 15 residues. J lost 2 bases, V lost 5 bases, and 9 bases had no gene match. CDR3 sequence (DNA): TGTGCCAGTAGTCCCACCGGCGGGGGAGCCTACGAGCAGTACTTC. It encodes CASSPTGGGAYEQYF.

This chain links TRBV6-5 with TRBJ1-2; TRBD1 matches 7 bases. The germline gives CDR1 MNHEY, CDR2 SVGAGI. V was clipped by 0 bases and J by 0 bases; unmatched bases: 1. This CDR3 has 15 amino acids. The chain's CDR3 is CASSYSQGSNYGYTF. The DNA of the CDR3 is TGTGCCAGCAGTTACTCACAGGGGTCTAACTATGGCTACACCTTC.

The chain combines TRBV9 with TRBJ1-2; TRBD1 might be the D (5 bases). The length of the CDR3 is 19 residues. Germline V gene sequence: CDR1 SGDLS, CDR2 YYNGEE. V lost 7 bases to trimming and J lost 6 bases, with 34 bases between them. In DNA form, the CDR3 reads TGTGCCAGCGGGCCCCCTACCTCTTATTCGGGACTTTCGCCTCATGGCTACACCTTC. It encodes CASGPPTSYSGLSPHGYTF.